The clone carrying this TCR beta chain was seen a handful of times. Its cognate antigen is unknown. This entry belongs to a study of CD8 T cells in Susac syndrome. The germline gives CDR1 SGHTA, CDR2 FQGTGA. J lost 5 bases, V lost 5 bases, and 8 bases had no gene match. The CDR3 has 14 residues. Purification of the CD8+ and CD4+ T cells relied on negative isolation, and TEMRA cells underwent FACS enrichment. Roughly 0.45 to 1 ug RNA was reverse transcribed with random hexamers. MiXCR, applied by TCRdb to the immunoSEQ multiplex PCR reads, yields one record per CDR3 protein. The sample records over 95,000 distinct CDR3 sequences, 85% to 95% being singletons. The study's findings and limits: Only a relatively small number of individuals were included in the TCR sequencing and HLA analysis.

This chain uses TRBV7-3 with TRBJ2-5, with 7 bases lining up with TRBD2. Sequenced material: CD8+ T cells from PBMCs. The source is a human donor in good health. The CDR3 region is CASSRPGLQETQYF. The CDR3 DNA sequence: TGTGCCAGCAGCAGGCCGGGACTACAGGAGACCCAGTACTTC.